This is a list of T cell receptor beta chains from one sample in a study of T cell clones after liver transplantation. The data were produced by immunoSEQ multiplex PCR, yet TCRdb's version contains in-frame clones alone and is incomplete. The table shows about 33,000 clones, with just under 95% occurring only once. The sample was CD8+ T cells from blood, taken 12 months after liver transplant. The receptor set was obtained from a human patient who received a liver transplant. Part of the T cells may come from the graft donor. The CDR3 runs from the conserved cysteine through the conserved F or W. The D gene is left open where the match is weak. Clone size appears in some rows only: once, few, many, or a class for an expanded clone.

D: -
size: -
J: TRBJ1-3
V: TRBV23-1
DNA: TGCGCCAGCAGTCACTTGACCGACTCTGGAAACACCATATATTTT
CDR3: CASSHLTDSGNTIYF

D: -
size: -
J: TRBJ2-7
V: TRBV10-3
DNA: TGTGCCATCTGGACCGGGACGGCCCGCGACGAGCAGTACTTC
CDR3: CAIWTGTARDEQYF

D: TRBD1
size: -
J: TRBJ2-5
V: TRBV14
DNA: TGTGCCAGCAGCCCCTGGGACAGCCAAGAGACCCAGTACTTC
CDR3: CASSPWDSQETQYF

D: -
size: -
J: TRBJ1-3
V: TRBV9
DNA: TGTGCCAGCAGCGCTTACTCTGGAAACACCATATATTTT
CDR3: CASSAYSGNTIYF

D: -
size: -
J: TRBJ2-5
V: TRBV2
DNA: TGTGCCAGCAGTGAACTAGTTAAAGAGACCCAGTACTTC
CDR3: CASSELVKETQYF

D: -
size: few
J: TRBJ2-7
V: TRBV4-1
DNA: TGCGCCAGCAGCCAATCAGGGGAGCAGTACTTC
CDR3: CASSQSGEQYF

D: -
size: -
J: TRBJ2-1
V: TRBV5-1
DNA: TGCGCCAGCAGCCTGAGCTCCTACAATGAGCAGTTCTTC
CDR3: CASSLSSYNEQFF

D: -
size: -
J: TRBJ1-2
V: TRBV7-9
DNA: TGTGCCAGCAGCTTAGGGCGGAACCCGAATAGCTATGGCTACACCTTC
CDR3: CASSLGRNPNSYGYTF

D: -
size: -
J: TRBJ2-3
V: TRBV9
DNA: TGTGCCAGCAGCGTAGAGGGCACAGATACGCAGTATTTT
CDR3: CASSVEGTDTQYF

D: -
size: -
J: TRBJ1-1
V: TRBV28
DNA: TGTGCCAGCAGTTTAGGACCCTCCACCCTAAACACTGAAGCTTTCTTT
CDR3: CASSLGPSTLNTEAFF

D: TRBD2
size: once
J: TRBJ2-1
V: TRBV5-1
DNA: TGCGCCAGCAGCCCCCGGAGTAGCGGGGAGGATTCTATCTACAAAGAGCAGTTCTTC
CDR3: CASSPRSSGEDSIYKEQFF

D: -
size: -
J: TRBJ2-7
V: TRBV11-3
DNA: TGTGCCAGCAGCTTAATCGGTCGACTTAACTACGAGCAGTACTTC
CDR3: CASSLIGRLNYEQYF

D: TRBD1
size: -
J: TRBJ1-2
V: TRBV4-2
DNA: TGTGCCAGCAGCCCCGGGACAGGGTATCTTGGCTACACCTTC
CDR3: CASSPGTGYLGYTF

D: -
size: -
J: TRBJ2-3
V: TRBV5-8
DNA: TGTGCCAGCAGCTTGGCCCCGCTTCCTGACACAGATACGCAGTATTTT
CDR3: CASSLAPLPDTDTQYF

D: -
size: -
J: TRBJ2-7
V: TRBV19
DNA: TGTGCCAGTAGTATGGCCGGACACTACGAGCAGTACTTC
CDR3: CASSMAGHYEQYF

D: -
size: -
J: TRBJ1-5
V: TRBV15
DNA: TGTGCCACCAGCAGAGGGAACCCACAGGGTTTAGGCAATCAGCCCCAGCATTTT
CDR3: CATSRGNPQGLGNQPQHF

D: TRBD2
size: -
J: TRBJ2-1
V: TRBV6-1
DNA: TGTGCCAGCACTTATGGACTAGCGGGAAGAAATGAGCAGTTCTTC
CDR3: CASTYGLAGRNEQFF

D: -
size: -
J: TRBJ1-4
V: TRBV7-8
DNA: TGTGCCACAGCAGTGGGTTCCGGAAAACTGTTTTTT
CDR3: CATAVGSGKLFF

D: TRBD1
size: -
J: TRBJ2-1
V: TRBV7-9
DNA: TGTGCCAGCAGTCTATCGACAGGGATCAATGAGCAGTTCTTC
CDR3: CASSLSTGINEQFF

D: -
size: -
J: TRBJ2-1
V: TRBV27
DNA: TGTGCCAGCAGGCCCACAGGGAGCTCCTACAATGAGCAGTTCTTC
CDR3: CASRPTGSSYNEQFF

D: -
size: -
J: TRBJ2-7
V: TRBV4-1
DNA: TGCGCCAGCAGCCAGTGGGACGCTAGCTCCTACGAGCAGTACTTC
CDR3: CASSQWDASSYEQYF

D: -
size: -
J: TRBJ2-3
V: TRBV11-3
DNA: TGTGCCAGCAGTAACGGGGGAAGCACAGATACGCAGTATTTT
CDR3: CASSNGGSTDTQYF

D: -
size: -
J: TRBJ1-1
V: TRBV19
DNA: TGTGCCAGTAGTATCCCCGGGAACACTGAAGCTTTCTTT
CDR3: CASSIPGNTEAFF